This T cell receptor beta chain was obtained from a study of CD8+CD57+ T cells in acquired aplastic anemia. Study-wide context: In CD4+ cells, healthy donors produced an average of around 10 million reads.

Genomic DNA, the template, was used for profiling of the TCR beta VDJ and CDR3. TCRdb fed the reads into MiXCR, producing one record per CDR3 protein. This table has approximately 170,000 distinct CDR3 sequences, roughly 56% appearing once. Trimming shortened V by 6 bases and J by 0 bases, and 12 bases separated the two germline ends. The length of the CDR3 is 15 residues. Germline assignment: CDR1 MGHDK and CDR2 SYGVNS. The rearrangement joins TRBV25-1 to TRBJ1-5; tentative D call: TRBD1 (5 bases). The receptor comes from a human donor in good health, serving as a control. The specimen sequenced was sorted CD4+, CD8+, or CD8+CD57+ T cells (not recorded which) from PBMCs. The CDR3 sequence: CASSGTDHSNQPQHF. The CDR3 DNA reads TGTGCCAGCAGCGGGACGGACCATAGCAATCAGCCCCAGCATTTT.